What follows are 27 T cell receptor beta chains derived from one specimen sequenced in a study of shared clonotypes between healthy human individuals. Here immunoSEQ multiplex PCR was the method, and the copy in TCRdb shows in-frame clones only, minus some. The sample contains about 87,000 clones, over 40% of which appear only once. The sample consisted of PBMCs. These receptors originate from a woman aged 40 to 50 in good health. Some clones in this sample may be carry-over from other donors' samples.

This clone has a single count. The V gene is TRBV5-1, the J gene TRBJ1-6; the D is unclear. V was cut by 3 bases and J by 2 bases, with 9 bases left in between. The CDR3 contains 15 residues. The V gene's germline CDR1 is SGHRS and CDR2 YFSETQ. In DNA, the CDR3 is TGCGCCAGCAGCTCTGGGATCCCCTATAATTCACCCCTCCACTTT. Translated: CASSSGIPYNSPLHF. Full variable domain (outside the CDR3, taken from reference TRBV5-1 and TRBJ1-6): KAGVTQTPRYLIKTRGQQVTLSCSPISGHRSVSWYQQTPGQGLQFLFEYFSETQRNKGNFPGRFSGRQFSNSRSEMNVSTLELGDSALYLCASSSGIPYNSPLHFGNGTRLTVT.

This clone was counted at least ten times. CDR3 sequence: CASGQGWDTEAFF. The CDR3 coding sequence is TGTGCCAGCGGTCAGGGATGGGACACTGAAGCTTTCTTT. The V and J genes are TRBV27 and TRBJ1-1; weak D call: TRBD1 (5 bases). Germline CDR1 and CDR2: MNHEY and SMNVEV (reference sequence). The CDR3 contains 13 residues. V lost 8 bases and J lost 3, with 13 bases in between.

This clone appeared many times. The CDR3 spells CASGTGPTYEQYF. CDR3 bases: TGTGCCAGCGGTACGGGACCGACCTACGAGCAGTACTTC. This sequence joins TRBV28 and TRBJ2-7; tentatively, D is TRBD1 or TRBD2 (5 bases each). V was clipped by 8 bases and J by 2 bases, with 13 bases between them. Germline V lookup: CDR1 MDHEN, CDR2 SYDVKM. The CDR3 runs to 13 residues. Full variable domain (remainder filled in from reference TRBV28 and TRBJ2-7): DVKVTQSSRYLVKRTGEKVFLECVQDMDHENMFWYRQDPGLGLRLIYFSYDVKMKEKGDIPEGYSVSREKKERFSLILESASTNQTSMYLCASGTGPTYEQYFGPGTRLTVT.

Of note for this clone: This is likely an artifact of a read error, given a far larger clone one base away. The genes are TRBV28 and TRBJ2-7; TRBD2 matches 9 bases. Germline CDR1 is MDHEN and CDR2 is SYDVKM. This CDR3 is 14 amino acids long. This CDR3 reads CTSTPGAGGYEQYF. The DNA of the CDR3 is TGTACCAGCACCCCGGGGGCGGGAGGGTATGAGCAGTACTTC.

A remark on this clone: A far larger clone is one base from this, pointing to a likely read error. Other DNA sequences in the sample encode the same CDR3. The chain couples TRBV30 to TRBJ1-1; D is undetermined. V was pared by 7 bases and J by 1 base, with 13 bases between. The CDR3 spans 13 residues. From germline, CDR1 is GTSNPN and CDR2 SVGIG (reference sequence). CDR3 loop: CASRHPQNTEAFF. DNA for the CDR3: TGTGCCTCAAGGCACCCCCAGAACACTGAAGCTTTCTTT.

The CDR3 nucleotides are TGCGCCAGCAGCCAAGGACGGGACAGGGGGCTGTTGAGCACTGAAGCTTTCTTT. Protein sequence: CASSQGRDRGLLSTEAFF. The chain has TRBV4-3 and TRBJ1-1; TRBD1 agrees at 12 bases. The germline V gene encodes CDR1 LGHNA and CDR2 YSLEER. The CDR3 runs 18 residues. The V segment lost 1 base and the J segment 4 bases; nucleotides outside the gene matches: 10.

The chain joins TRBV5-4 to TRBJ2-1, with D perhaps assigned TRBD1 or TRBD2 (5 bases each). The CDR3 is made up of 15 amino acids. The germline V and J ends were trimmed by 2 bases and 0 bases, with 9 bases remaining between them. Germline V gives CDR1 SGHNT, CDR2 YYREEE (reference sequence). The CDR3 protein is CASSFWGSSYNEQFF. The CDR3 region has the DNA TGTGCCAGCAGCTTTTGGGGGAGCTCCTACAATGAGCAGTTCTTC.

The rearrangement joins TRBV18 to TRBJ1-1; D possibly corresponds to TRBD1 (6 bases). This CDR3 has 13 residues. Trimming removed 5 bases from V and 1 base from J, with 8 bases in between. Germline V gene sequence: CDR1 KGHSH, CDR2 LQKENI. The DNA for the CDR3 is TGTGCCAGCTCATCGGACAGGAACACTGAAGCTTTCTTT. Protein sequence: CASSSDRNTEAFF.

This clone has just a few counts. The genes are TRBV4-1 and TRBJ2-5, with a tentative D call TRBD1 (6 bases). The CDR3 consists of 18 residues. V lost 3 bases, J lost 4 bases, and 24 bases lay in between. Germline-derived CDR1 and CDR2 are MGHRA and YSYEKL. Here the CDR3 DNA reads TGCGCCAGCAGCCAGAGGGGAACTGGACAGAGCAGAGGAGAGACCCAGTACTTC. Translating gives CASSQRGTGQSRGETQYF.

In its sample, this clone was seen a few times. The J gene is TRBJ2-5, the V gene TRBV28, with TRBD1 identical over 10 bases. The germline CDR1 and CDR2 sequences are MDHEN and SYDVKM. V lost 6 bases and J lost 4; bases outside the gene matches: 11. CDR3 size: 16 residues. The CDR3 nucleotides read TGTGCCAGCAGCAGAGCATTGACAGGGGGCCTAGAGACCCAGTACTTC. Translation gives CASSRALTGGLETQYF.

As for this clone: Germline is not matched at one junction end, which may reflect a read error. This chain joins TRBV6-6 and TRBJ2-7, with D perhaps matching TRBD1 or TRBD2 (5 bases each). The V gene's germline CDR1 is MNHNY and CDR2 SVGAGI (reference sequence). The CDR3 is 14 amino acids. In DNA form, the CDR3 reads TGTGCCAGCAGTTACTCCGGGGCCTCCGACGAGCAGTACTTC. Translated, it gives CASSYSGASDEQYF.

This clone occurred many times. The chain combines TRBV14 with TRBJ2-1; the D is unclear. Trimming stripped 1 base from V and 4 bases from J, with 8 bases between. Germline loops: CDR1 SGHDN, CDR2 FVKESK. The CDR3 loop spans 14 amino acids. CDR3 residues: CASSQASTYNEQFF. Here the CDR3 DNA reads TGTGCCAGCAGCCAAGCGTCTACGTACAATGAGCAGTTCTTC.

With respect to this clone: With a far larger clone one base away, a read error is the likely cause. The sample contains more than one DNA sequence encoding this CDR3. This chain joins TRBV29-1 and TRBJ1-5; TRBD1 might be the D (5 bases). The CDR3 runs to 13 residues. Germline V gives CDR1 SQVTM, CDR2 ANQGSEA. This CDR3 reads CSAVDSQNQPQHF. Written as DNA, the CDR3 is TGCAGCGCCGTCGACAGTCAGAATCAGCCCCAGCACTTT.

V gene TRBV5-4 combines with J gene TRBJ2-7; D gene uncertain. V was shortened by 0 bases and J by 1 base, with 8 bases between the two germline ends. The CDR3 extends over 14 amino acids. CDR1 and CDR2 (germline): SGHNT, YYREEE (reference sequence). The CDR3 DNA reads as TGTGCCAGCAGCTTGGAACCGGTTTCCTACGAGCAGTACTTC. Translating gives CASSLEPVSYEQYF.

The J gene is TRBJ2-1, the V gene TRBV29-1, with 11 bases that match TRBD1. Unmatched junction bases numbered 6, after V lost 6 bases and J lost 5 bases. The CDR3 has 14 residues. The V gene's germline CDR1 is SQVTM and CDR2 ANQGSEA. CDR3 region: CSVRGQGGHNEQFF. CDR3 sequence (DNA): TGCAGCGTGAGGGGACAGGGGGGGCACAATGAGCAGTTCTTC.

Ten or more counts support this clone. This chain connects TRBV30 to TRBJ2-1; tentatively, D is TRBD1 (6 bases). V was trimmed by 1 base and J by 5 bases, leaving 9 bases between them. Germline V gives CDR1 GTSNPN, CDR2 SVGIG (reference sequence). The CDR3 has 13 residues. The chain's CDR3 is CAWSADRHNEQFF. The DNA for the CDR3 is TGTGCCTGGAGTGCGGACAGACACAATGAGCAGTTCTTC.

This chain connects TRBV5-4 to TRBJ2-5; weak D call: TRBD1 (5 bases). Per the germline V gene, CDR1 is SGHNT and CDR2 is YYREEE (reference sequence). The CDR3 is 15 residues long. V dropped 4 bases and J dropped 2 bases, with 15 bases sitting between them. This chain's CDR3 is CASSPVGRVQETQYF. The CDR3 DNA reads as TGTGCCAGCAGCCCTGTGGGCAGGGTGCAAGAGACCCAGTACTTC. The whole variable domain, remainder taken from reference TRBV5-4 and TRBJ2-5, is ETGVTQSPTHLIKTRGQQVTLRCSSQSGHNTVSWYQQALGQGPQFIFQYYREEENGRGNFPPRFSGLQFPNYSSELNVNALELDDSALYLCASSPVGRVQETQYFGPGTRLLVL.

V usage is TRBV9 and J usage is TRBJ2-7, with 16 bases that match TRBD2. Germline V gene sequence: CDR1 SGDLS, CDR2 YYNGEE. The CDR3 spans 15 residues. The V segment lost 4 bases and the J segment 12 bases; nucleotides outside the gene matches: 10. The CDR3 DNA is TGTGCCAGCAGCCCCGGGACTAGCGGGAGGGCCATACCGTACTTC. Translated: CASSPGTSGRAIPYF.

Note on this clone: The sample holds other DNA sequences that translate to the same CDR3. The chain carries TRBV9 and TRBJ1-3; D remains ambiguous. CDR1 is SGDLS, CDR2 YYNGEE, per germline. V lost 0 bases, J lost 0 bases, and 4 bases lay in between. This CDR3 is 14 amino acids long. The CDR3 sequence: CASSVEGSGNTIYF. CDR3 coding DNA: TGTGCCAGCAGCGTAGAAGGCTCTGGAAACACCATATATTTT. Variable domain in full (rest from reference TRBV9 and TRBJ1-3): DSGVTQTPKHLITATGQRVTLRCSPRSGDLSVYWYQQSLDQGLQFLIQYYNGEERAKGNILERFSAQQFPDLHSELNLSSLELGDSALYFCASSVEGSGNTIYFGEGSWLTVV.

The V call is TRBV29-1, the J call TRBJ2-2, with D possibly matching TRBD1 (6 bases). V was pared by 5 bases and J by 2 bases, with 12 bases between. This CDR3 has 14 residues. Looked up from germline, CDR1 is SQVTM and CDR2 is ANQGSEA. This chain's CDR3 is CSVMGATNTGELFF. For the CDR3, the DNA is TGCAGCGTTATGGGGGCTACAAACACCGGGGAGCTGTTTTTT.

The rearrangement uses TRBV28 and TRBJ2-3; TRBD1 aligns across 8 bases. The CDR3 runs to 15 residues. The trim removed 5 bases at V and 0 bases at J, leaving 4 bases unmatched. In germline, CDR1 is MDHEN, CDR2 SYDVKM. The CDR3 here is CASSAGGSSTDTQYF. In DNA form, the CDR3 reads TGTGCCAGCAGTGCAGGGGGCTCTAGCACAGATACGCAGTATTTT.

In the case of this clone: A much larger clone differs from this one at a single base, so this may be a read error. V usage is TRBV29-1 and J usage is TRBJ2-3, with 9 nucleotides matching TRBD2. The CDR3 is made up of 13 amino acids. Germline values: CDR1 SQVTM, CDR2 ANQGSEA. V shed 6 bases and J 4 bases; nucleotides not matched to a gene: 5. The CDR3, as DNA: TGCAGCGTGGCAGCGGGGGGCGCAGATACGCAGTATTTT. Its protein is CSVAAGGADTQYF.

V is TRBV18 and J is TRBJ1-1, with a possible D match to TRBD1 (6 bases). The CDR3 loop spans 15 amino acids. Between the trimmed V and J ends, which lost 1 base and 1 base, there was a span of 10 bases. CDR1 is KGHSH and CDR2 is LQKENI in the germline V gene. CDR3 coding DNA: TGTGCCAGCTCACCACGGACAGTACAGAACACTGAAGCTTTCTTT. As protein: CASSPRTVQNTEAFF.

The sample holds one count of this clone. The rearrangement links TRBV4-2 to TRBJ2-1; D is unresolved. The V gene's germline CDR1 is LGHNA and CDR2 YNFKEQ. The CDR3 extends over 16 amino acids. V lost 0 bases to trimming and J lost 8 bases, with 17 bases between them. The CDR3 coding sequence is TGTGCCAGCAGCCAAGAGTCTGGCCTTACCCACGATGAGCAGTTCTTC. This encodes CASSQESGLTHDEQFF.

The chain carries TRBV28 and TRBJ1-4; D perhaps matches TRBD1 (6 bases). Trimming shortened V by 5 bases and J by 3 bases, and 13 bases separated the two germline ends. CDR3 size: 15 residues. Germline V gives CDR1 MDHEN, CDR2 SYDVKM. For the CDR3, the DNA is TGTGCCAGCAGTGCCGCAGGGGTACCTAATGAAAAACTGTTTTTT. Translation: CASSAAGVPNEKLFF.

Worth noting for this clone: This may be a read error, as it is one base from a much larger clone. Within the sample, other DNA sequences also encode this same CDR3. The rearrangement joins TRBV9 to TRBJ2-3; 12 bases match TRBD2. This CDR3 comprises 17 residues. The J segment lost 4 bases and the V segment lost 3 bases, leaving 9 bases of the junction unmatched. The V gene's germline CDR1 is SGDLS and CDR2 YYNGEE. The CDR3 nucleotides are TGTGCCAGCAGCGCCCACCGACTAGCGGGAGACCCAGATACGCAGTATTTT. Translated: CASSAHRLAGDPDTQYF.

In DNA, the CDR3 is TGTGCCAGCAGTGAGACAGGGTACGGGTTGGAGACCCAGTACTTC. It codes for CASSETGYGLETQYF. The chain carries TRBV6-1 and TRBJ2-5; 7 bases align to TRBD1. The CDR3 sequence is 15 residues long. V gave up 3 bases and J gave up 5 bases; unmatched junction bases: 9. Per the germline V gene, CDR1 is MNHNS and CDR2 is SASEGT.